This entry concerns a single TCR beta chain. Its antigen is unknown. Base quality data are lacking; no much larger clone is found one base away. These data originate in a study of blood T cells in healthy people across ages (dated by TCRdb to between 2015 and 2016). Describing the broader study: Template switching captured roughly one uniquely barcoded TCR beta cDNA molecule per two T cells in model experiments. The study measured age-related changes in TCR beta repertoire diversity using deep sequencing normalized with unique cDNA molecular identifiers. Four age groups were formed from the donors: young (average about 15 years), middle-aged (around 40), aged (approximately 60) and long-lived (about 80). To avoid experimental bias, donors of different ages were spread randomly across the sequencing lanes. Using the same blood draw, the study looked at two additional independent replicas of 1 million unique cDNA reads for two donors, one aged 18 to 29 and the other aged 80 or older. On the study overall, not on this receptor specifically: Since profiling was done on bulk unsorted PBMCs, naive and antigen-experienced compartments could not be conclusively compared. Compared with the aged group, the long-lived group had more naive CD4+ T cells, fewer expanded clones and increased TCR diversity, suggesting age selection. Observed TCR beta diversity per million T cells fell roughly linearly with age, and a significant reduction was already apparent by age around 44. There was a strong correlation between observed TCR beta diversity and the percentage of naive T cells measured by flow cytometry. The CMV infection status of donors was not known, potentially confounding age-related changes in expanded clonotypes. Estimates of total diversity based on one million sequenced T cells were regarded as lower bounds and as underestimates.

CDR1 and CDR2 are read off the germline V gene as SGHAT and FQNNGV. The junction carries 11 bases between V and J, which are trimmed by 5 bases and 6 bases respectively. The CDR3 covers 13 residues, taking in both the cysteine and the phenylalanine. Of the read, only the CDR3 DNA is kept; its 39 bases are in frame from base 1. The library was produced with 5' RACE. The run used an Illumina HiSeq 2500. A second PCR of roughly 7 to 11 cycles was performed with a sample-barcoded 5' primer and a J-beta primer mix. A unique molecular identifier was introduced onto each TCR beta cDNA molecule by a template-switch 5' adaptor carrying 12 random nucleotides. Each sample yielded at least 2.5 million CDR3-containing paired-end reads. The Mint cDNA synthesis kit, primed by a TRBC-specific oligonucleotide, was used to synthesize first-strand cDNA from all RNA. Following uracil-DNA glycosylase treatment, a first 18-cycle PCR with universal primers M1SS and BC2_uni_R was performed on all cDNA. In the authors' own workflow: Normalization of each sample was performed by random selection of 1 million high-quality reads, each carrying a distinct molecular identifier. Reads sharing molecular identifiers were discarded rather than binned into consensus sequences. CDR3 identification, clonotype clustering and error correction used MiTCR with a Q25 quality threshold and the strictest error-elimination algorithm. Lower-bound total TCR beta diversity was estimated with a nonparametric unseen species model using Euler transformation. In TCRdb, the public reads were trimmed at Q25 with fastp and aligned with MiXCR, with productive beta chains retained. Each entry merges the rows of one CDR3 protein and shows their most common DNA and genes. TCRdb, rather than the study authors, made the V and J calls. The sample table contains roughly 2 million distinct CDR3 sequences; only one count was recorded for about 50% of them. Roughly 2.1% of the sample is taken by the ten largest.

Systemically healthy Caucasian individuals from Russia, 35 to 50 in total and aged roughly 6 to 95 years, were included as donors. Approximately 9 milliliters of peripheral blood were collected from each donor into EDTA-treated Vacutainer tubes. Ficoll-Paque density-gradient centrifugation was used to isolate PBMCs, with at least 6 million obtained per sample. Trizol reagent was used to extract total RNA from the PBMCs, yielding at least 6 micrograms per sample. For every donor, flow cytometry on a PBMC aliquot measured the percentage of naive CD45RAhigh/CD27high T cells. Sequencing input: blood. This clonotype was sampled from a woman aged 40 to 55 in good health. Recombination linked TRBV11-2 to TRBJ2-1; TRBD1 could be the D gene, as 5 bases match. The CDR3 here reads CASSAQGVNEQFF. The DNA sequence is TGTGCCAGCAGCGCCCAGGGTGTCAATGAGCAGTTCTTC.